This T cell receptor beta chain was retrieved from a study of T cells after yellow fever vaccination (dated by TCRdb to between 2019 and 2020). Background on the whole study: The SMART-Seq v4 Ultra Low Input RNA kit was used to prepare libraries from fractions with low cell numbers. To follow T-cell clones before and after both primary and booster YFV17D yellow fever vaccination, bulk TCR alpha and beta repertoires underwent longitudinal sequencing. Two healthy male donors made up the cohort, one aged 18 to 29 years and the other aged 30 to 40 years. Blood was drawn at multiple timepoints before and after primary and secondary immunization, with bulk PBMC replicates and cell subsets isolated.

Comment on this clonotype: It lacks a known antigen. No base qualities exist here, and no much larger clone lies one base off it.

The cysteine opens and the phenylalanine closes a CDR3 of 15 amino acids. The kept DNA is CDR3 alone, 45 bases in frame from the first base. Here V drops 1 base and J drops 4 bases, and the junction holds 3 bases not matched to any gene. The germline V gene yields KGHSH for CDR1 and LQKENI for CDR2. TCR cDNA was synthesized by 5'RACE template switching, which introduced a universal primer site and unique molecular identifiers. Priming for cDNA synthesis came from both the TCR alpha and TCR beta constant segments. Library amplification involved two PCR steps, and the second step added sample barcodes and sequencing adapters. Sequencing of the libraries was done on either Illumina HiSeq 2500 (2x100 bp) or NovaSeq (2x150 bp). As for how the authors treated the data: MIGEC handled demultiplexing of reads and collapsing into UMI consensus sequences, while MiXCR performed V(D)J alignment. Vaccine-responding clonotypes were defined with edgeR using replicate PBMC samples, requiring FDR below 0.01 and a log2 fold change above 5 up to day 15. Bulk clonotypes were assigned CD4 or CD8 identity according to which sequenced CD4 or CD8 repertoire held them at higher abundance. TCRdb reanalyzed the raw reads on its own, using fastp at Q25 for trimming and MiXCR for clone calling, and kept in-frame beta chains. Each entry merges the rows of one CDR3 protein and shows their most common DNA and genes. The V and J calls and clone size are TCRdb's, not the authors'. Counted in this sample were a few hundred thousand distinct CDR3 sequences; about 15% of them appeared once. The ten largest account for about 18% of the sample.

Sample treatment or condition, as interpreted from the label and publication: live attenuated yellow fever vaccine strain. At each blood-draw timepoint, two biological replicates of bulk PBMCs were obtained. A standard Ficoll-Paque protocol was used to isolate PBMCs from peripheral blood. RNA was extracted with TriZol from bulk PBMCs, CD4 and CD8 fractions, and dextramer-positive and dextramer-negative fractions. What the work shows at the level of the full study, not this receptor alone: A small share of clonotypes occurred in both CD4 and CD8 compartments, likely arising from convergent recombination. Compared with the primary T-cell response, the secondary T-cell response was weaker but faster, peaking on day 5 rather than day 15. After the booster, most clones that had expanded after primary vaccination were detected again (about 95% of CD4 and around 88% of CD8), suggesting broad maintenance of memory. Because the study included only a couple of donors, the extent to which the findings can be generalized is limited. Because abundant contaminating clonotypes from the bulk population could be contained in FACS-sorted repertoires, computational filtering was required.

The input for sequencing was PBMCs, taken 5 to 6 days after the first yellow fever vaccination. This clonotype originated in a man aged 18 to 29 who received the YFV17D yellow fever vaccine. The chain is encoded by TRBV18 joined to TRBJ2-1, and 8 junction bases match TRBD2. The bases are TGTGCCAGCTCACCACTTACGGGGGGGTACAATGAGCAGTTCTTC. The translation is CASSPLTGGYNEQFF.